Listed here are 3 T cell receptor beta chains from one sample, sequenced in a study of cytomegalovirus exposure and HLA in healthy donors. 60 Vbeta and 13 Jbeta primers were used in PCR. The data were produced by immunoSEQ multiplex PCR, yet TCRdb's version contains in-frame clones alone and is incomplete. Counted here are roughly 160,000 clones, approximately 85% occurring once; the ten biggest clones make up 2.5% to 3%. The sample was PBMCs. All receptors come from a man aged 25-45 years in good health and CMV-seropositive.

For this clone: One junction end disagrees with the germline gene, perhaps due to a read error. V and J are TRBV7-7 and TRBJ2-5; D not resolved. CDR3 length: 15 residues. CDR1 is SSHAT, CDR2 FNYEAQ, per germline (reference sequence). The chain's CDR3 is CASSLRNDPRETQYF. For the CDR3, the DNA is TGTGCTAGCAGCCTTCGAAATGACCCCAGGGAGACCCAGTACTTC. Full variable domain (missing parts from reference TRBV7-7 and TRBJ2-5): GAGVSQSPRYKVTKRGQDVTLRCDPISSHATLYWYQQALGQGPEFLTYFNYEAQPDKSGLPSDRFSAERPEGSISTLTIQRTEQRDSAMYRCASSLRNDPRETQYFGPGTRLLVL.

The chain links TRBV7-9 to TRBJ2-7, with D perhaps matching TRBD2 (6 bases). Germline V gene data show CDR1 as SEHNR and CDR2 as FQNEAQ (reference sequence). V was cut by 0 bases and J by 5 bases, with 8 bases left in between. This CDR3 region has 13 residues. The DNA for the CDR3 is TGTGCCAGCAGCTTAGCCCCGGGAGACGAGCAGTACTTC. Amino acid sequence: CASSLAPGDEQYF.

The DNA for the CDR3 is TGTGCCAGCAGCTCACTCAGGACTAGCGGGAGCGGGTACGAGCAGTACTTC. Translated: CASSSLRTSGSGYEQYF. The rearrangement joins TRBV5-8 to TRBJ2-7, with 13 bases fitting TRBD2. From germline, CDR1 is SGHTS and CDR2 YDEGEE. This CDR3 has 17 amino acids. V was clipped by 3 bases and J by 4 bases; unmatched bases: 10.